A single TCR beta chain is shown here with its context. These data come from a study of blood T cell repertoires in COVID-19. At the level of the study: Samples representing acute and convalescent COVID-19 were sourced from the United States, Italy and Spain.

TCRdb's table, derived via immunoSEQ multiplex PCR, lists solely in-frame clones and lacks some. Found here are about 160,000 clones, roughly 86% of them singletons; the top ten hold approximately 4.1%. The CDR3 has 15 residues. The germline V gene encodes CDR1 SGHRS and CDR2 YFSETQ. Trimming pared 4 bases from V and 7 bases from J, leaving 21 bases between. V is TRBV5-1 and J is TRBJ2-7; tentative D call: TRBD2 (5 bases). The receptor was isolated from a woman aged 60-75 years who had recovered from COVID-19. Sequencing used peripheral blood. The CDR3 sequence: CASSADTPSGSEQYF. CDR3 sequence (DNA): TGCGCCAGCAGCGCCGACACTCCGAGCGGCTCAGAGCAGTACTTC.